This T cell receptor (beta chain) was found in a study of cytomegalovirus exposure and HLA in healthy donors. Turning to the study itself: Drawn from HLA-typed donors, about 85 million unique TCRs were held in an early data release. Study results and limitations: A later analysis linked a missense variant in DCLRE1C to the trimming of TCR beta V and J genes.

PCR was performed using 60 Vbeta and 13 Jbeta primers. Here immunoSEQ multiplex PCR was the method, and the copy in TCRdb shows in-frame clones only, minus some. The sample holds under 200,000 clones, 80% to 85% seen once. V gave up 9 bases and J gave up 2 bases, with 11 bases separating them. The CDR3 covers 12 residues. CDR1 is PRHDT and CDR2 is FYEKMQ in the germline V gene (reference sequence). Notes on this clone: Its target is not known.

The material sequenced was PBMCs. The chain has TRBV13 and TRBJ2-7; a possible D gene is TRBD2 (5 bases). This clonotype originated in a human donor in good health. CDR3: CASGLITYEQYF. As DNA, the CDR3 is TGTGCCAGTGGACTCATTACCTACGAGCAGTACTTC.